The present entry profiles one T cell receptor beta chain with its context. The sample belongs to a study of blood T cell repertoires in COVID-19. Study-wide context: Samples of COVID-19 (acute and convalescent) were obtained from the United States, Italy and Spain.

Germline loops: CDR1 SGHVS, CDR2 FNYEAQ. The CDR3 has 14 amino acids. V lost 10 bases, J lost 8 bases, and 11 bases stayed unmatched. Only in-frame clones appear in the TCRdb table, and some are missing; sequencing was by immunoSEQ multiplex PCR. The data contain roughly 180,000 clones, approximately 85% of them singletons. Sample: peripheral blood. The receptor comes from a man in his 60s who had recovered from COVID-19. The chain uses TRBV7-6 and TRBJ1-2; 12 positions match TRBD1. The CDR3 loop reads CATYGTGGEEGYTF. DNA for the CDR3: TGTGCCACCTACGGGACAGGGGGCGAGGAGGGCTACACCTTC. The complete variable domain, with remaining parts taken from reference TRBV7-6 and TRBJ1-2, reads GAGVSQSPRYKVTKRGQDVALRCDPISGHVSLYWYRQALGQGPEFLTYFNYEAQQDKSGLPNDRFSAERPEGSISTLTIQRTEQRDSAMYRCATYGTGGEEGYTFGSGTRLTVV.